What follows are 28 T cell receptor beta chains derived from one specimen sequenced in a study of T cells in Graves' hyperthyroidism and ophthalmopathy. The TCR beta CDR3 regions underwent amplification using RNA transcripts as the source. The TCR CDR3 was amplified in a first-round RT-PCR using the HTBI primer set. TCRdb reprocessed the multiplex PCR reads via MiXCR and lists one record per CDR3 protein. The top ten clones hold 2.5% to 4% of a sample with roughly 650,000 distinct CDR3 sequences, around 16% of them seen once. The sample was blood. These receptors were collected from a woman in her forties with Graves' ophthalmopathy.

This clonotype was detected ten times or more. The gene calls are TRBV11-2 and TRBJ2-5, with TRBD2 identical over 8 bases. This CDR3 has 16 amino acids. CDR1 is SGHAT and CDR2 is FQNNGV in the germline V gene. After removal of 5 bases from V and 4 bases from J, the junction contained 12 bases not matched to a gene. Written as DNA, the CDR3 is TGTGCCAGCAGCCTAGGGTTTCGGGGGGGAGGAGAGACCCAGTACTTC. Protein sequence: CASSLGFRGGGETQYF. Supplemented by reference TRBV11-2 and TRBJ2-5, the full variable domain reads EAGVAQSPRYKIIEKRQSVAFWCNPISGHATLYWYQQILGQGPKLLIQFQNNGVVDDSQLPKDRFSAERLKGVDSTLKIQPAKLEDSAVYLCASSLGFRGGGETQYFGPGTRLLVL.

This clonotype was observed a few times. This CDR3 is CASSYIGEDTEAFF. In DNA, the CDR3 is TGTGCCAGCAGTTACATCGGGGAGGACACTGAAGCTTTCTTT. The rearrangement links TRBV6-2 or TRBV6-3 to TRBJ1-1; D is unresolved. This CDR3 is 14 amino acids long. Trimming stripped 2 bases from V and 3 bases from J, with 10 bases between. CDR1 is MNHEY and CDR2 is SVGEGT in the germline V gene.

The CDR3 DNA reads as TGTGCCAGCAGCTTAGCGGACAGGGACGGTGAAAAACTGTTTTTT. It translates to CASSLADRDGEKLFF. The rearrangement uses TRBV11-1 and TRBJ1-4, with 8 bases matching TRBD1. CDR3 length: 15 amino acids. V gave up 0 bases and J gave up 7 bases; unmatched junction bases: 4. Germline CDR1 reads SGHAT; CDR2 reads FQDESV (reference sequence).

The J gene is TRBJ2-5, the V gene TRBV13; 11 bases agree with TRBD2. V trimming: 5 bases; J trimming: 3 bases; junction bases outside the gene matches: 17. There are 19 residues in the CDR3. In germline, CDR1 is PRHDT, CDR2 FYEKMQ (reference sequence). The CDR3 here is CASSGAGLAERPTKETQYF. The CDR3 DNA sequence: TGTGCCAGCAGCGGAGCGGGACTAGCGGAGAGACCCACTAAAGAGACCCAGTACTTC.

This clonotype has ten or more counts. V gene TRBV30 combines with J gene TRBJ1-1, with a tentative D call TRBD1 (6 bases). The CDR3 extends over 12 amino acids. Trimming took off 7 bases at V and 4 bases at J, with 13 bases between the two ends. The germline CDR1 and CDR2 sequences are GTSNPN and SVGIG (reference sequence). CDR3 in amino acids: CASSGGGTEAFF. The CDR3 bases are TGTGCCTCTAGCGGAGGGGGCACTGAAGCTTTCTTT.

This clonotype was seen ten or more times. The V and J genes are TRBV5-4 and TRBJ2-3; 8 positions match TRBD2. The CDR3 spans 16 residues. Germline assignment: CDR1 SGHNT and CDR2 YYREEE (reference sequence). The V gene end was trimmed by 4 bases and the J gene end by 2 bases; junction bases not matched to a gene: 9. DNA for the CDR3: TGTGCCAGCAGCCCGACACTAGCGGCCAACACAGATACGCAGTATTTT. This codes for CASSPTLAANTDTQYF.

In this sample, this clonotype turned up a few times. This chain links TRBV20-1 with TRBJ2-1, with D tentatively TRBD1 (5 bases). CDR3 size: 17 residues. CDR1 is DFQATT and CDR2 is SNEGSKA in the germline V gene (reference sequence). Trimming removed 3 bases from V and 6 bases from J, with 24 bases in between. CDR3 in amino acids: CSARGPSALTRVNEQFF. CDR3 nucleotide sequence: TGCAGTGCTAGGGGGCCCTCGGCGTTAACCCGCGTCAATGAGCAGTTCTTC.

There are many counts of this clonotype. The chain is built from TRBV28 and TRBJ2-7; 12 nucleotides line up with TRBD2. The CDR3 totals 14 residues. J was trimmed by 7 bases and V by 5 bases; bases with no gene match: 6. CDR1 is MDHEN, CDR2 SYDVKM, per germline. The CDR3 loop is CASSRLAGAREQYF. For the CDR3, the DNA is TGTGCCAGCAGTCGACTAGCGGGAGCGCGAGAGCAGTACTTC. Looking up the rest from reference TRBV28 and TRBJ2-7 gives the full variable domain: DVKVTQSSRYLVKRTGEKVFLECVQDMDHENMFWYRQDPGLGLRLIYFSYDVKMKEKGDIPEGYSVSREKKERFSLILESASTNQTSMYLCASSRLAGAREQYFGPGTRLTVT.

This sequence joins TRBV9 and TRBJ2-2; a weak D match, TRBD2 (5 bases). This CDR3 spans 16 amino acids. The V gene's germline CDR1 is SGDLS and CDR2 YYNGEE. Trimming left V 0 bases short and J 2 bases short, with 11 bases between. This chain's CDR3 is CASSVVSDFNTGELFF. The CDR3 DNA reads TGTGCCAGCAGCGTAGTTTCGGACTTTAACACCGGGGAGCTGTTTTTT.

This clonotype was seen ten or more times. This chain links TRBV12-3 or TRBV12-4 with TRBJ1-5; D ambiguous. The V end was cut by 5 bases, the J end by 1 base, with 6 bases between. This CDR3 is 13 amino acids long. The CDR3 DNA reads TGTGCCAGCAGTCAGTTGAGCAATCAGCCCCAGCATTTT. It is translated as CASSQLSNQPQHF.

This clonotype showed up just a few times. The CDR3 spells CASSEAYGYEQYF. In nucleotides, the CDR3 is TGTGCCAGCAGTGAAGCGTACGGGTACGAGCAGTACTTC. The rearrangement links TRBV2 to TRBJ2-7; D is uncertain. Trimming left V 0 bases short and J 4 bases short, with 7 bases between. CDR1 is SNHLY, CDR2 FYNNEI, per germline. The CDR3 sequence is 13 residues long. Variable domain in full (rest from reference TRBV2 and TRBJ2-7): EPEVTQTPSHQVTQMGQEVILRCVPISNHLYFYWYRQILGQKVEFLVSFYNNEISEKSEIFDDQFSVERPDGSNFTLKIRSTKLEDSAMYFCASSEAYGYEQYFGPGTRLTVT.

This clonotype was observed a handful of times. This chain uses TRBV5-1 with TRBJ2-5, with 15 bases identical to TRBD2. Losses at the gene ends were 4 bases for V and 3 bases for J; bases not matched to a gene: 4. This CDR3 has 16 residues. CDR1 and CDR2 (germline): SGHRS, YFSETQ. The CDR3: CASSPRTSGREETQYF. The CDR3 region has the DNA TGCGCCAGCAGCCCGCGGACTAGCGGGAGGGAAGAGACCCAGTACTTC.

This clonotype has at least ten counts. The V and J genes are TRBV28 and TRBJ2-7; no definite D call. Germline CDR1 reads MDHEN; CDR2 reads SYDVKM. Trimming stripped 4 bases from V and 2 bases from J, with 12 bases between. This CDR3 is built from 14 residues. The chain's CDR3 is CASSSEPRAYEQYF. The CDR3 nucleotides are TGTGCCAGCAGTTCCGAGCCCCGAGCCTACGAGCAGTACTTC.

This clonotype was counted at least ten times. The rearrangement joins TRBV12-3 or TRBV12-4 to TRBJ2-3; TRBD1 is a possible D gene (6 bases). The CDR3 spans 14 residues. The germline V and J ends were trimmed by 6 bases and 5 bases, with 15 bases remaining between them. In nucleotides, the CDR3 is TGTGCCAGCAGACAACTCGAGGGGGTAGATACGCAGTATTTT. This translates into CASRQLEGVDTQYF.

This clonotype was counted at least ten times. Here the CDR3 DNA reads TGTGCCAGCAGCCTTAGCGGGAGTAGTACTTCCTACAATGAGCAGTTCTTC. It encodes CASSLSGSSTSYNEQFF. The rearrangement uses TRBV11-2 and TRBJ2-1, with TRBD2 matching 9 bases. The V gene's germline CDR1 is SGHAT and CDR2 FQNNGV. This CDR3 spans 17 amino acids. V lost 5 bases, J lost 1 base, and 9 bases stayed unmatched.

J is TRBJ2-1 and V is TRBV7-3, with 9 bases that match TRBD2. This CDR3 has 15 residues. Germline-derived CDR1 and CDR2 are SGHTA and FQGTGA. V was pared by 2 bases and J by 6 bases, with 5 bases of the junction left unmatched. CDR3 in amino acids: CASSLGLAGPNEQFF. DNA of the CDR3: TGTGCCAGCAGCTTAGGGCTAGCGGGACCCAATGAGCAGTTCTTC.

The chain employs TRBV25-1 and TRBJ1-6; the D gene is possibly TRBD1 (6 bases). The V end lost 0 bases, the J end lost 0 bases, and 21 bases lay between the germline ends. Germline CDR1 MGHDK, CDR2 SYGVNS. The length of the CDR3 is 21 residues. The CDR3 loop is CASSEYPGTPPLGSYNSPLHF. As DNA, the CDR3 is TGTGCCAGCAGTGAATACCCGGGGACACCCCCACTGGGCTCCTATAATTCACCCCTCCACTTT.

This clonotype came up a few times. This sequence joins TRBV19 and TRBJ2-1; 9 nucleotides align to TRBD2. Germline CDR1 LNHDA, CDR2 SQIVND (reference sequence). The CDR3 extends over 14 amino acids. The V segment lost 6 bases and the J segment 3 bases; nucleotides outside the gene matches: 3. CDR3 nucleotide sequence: TGTGCCAGTAGCAATAGCGGGGGCTACAATGAGCAGTTCTTC. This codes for CASSNSGGYNEQFF.

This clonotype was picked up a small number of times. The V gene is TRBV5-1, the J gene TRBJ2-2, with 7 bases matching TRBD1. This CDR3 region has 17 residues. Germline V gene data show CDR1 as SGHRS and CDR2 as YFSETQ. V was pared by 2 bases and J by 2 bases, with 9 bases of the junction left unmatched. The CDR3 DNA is TGCGCCAGCAGCTTCACCCCGGGGACAGCCAACACCGGGGAGCTGTTTTTT. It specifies CASSFTPGTANTGELFF. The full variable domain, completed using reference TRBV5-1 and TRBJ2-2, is KAGVTQTPRYLIKTRGQQVTLSCSPISGHRSVSWYQQTPGQGLQFLFEYFSETQRNKGNFPGRFSGRQFSNSRSEMNVSTLELGDSALYLCASSFTPGTANTGELFFGEGSRLTVL.

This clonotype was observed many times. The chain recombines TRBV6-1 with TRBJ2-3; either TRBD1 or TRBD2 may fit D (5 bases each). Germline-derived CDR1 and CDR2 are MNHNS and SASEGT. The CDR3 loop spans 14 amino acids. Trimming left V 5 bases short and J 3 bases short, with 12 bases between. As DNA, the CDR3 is TGTGCCAGCAGTTGGCTAGCAGGGACAGATACGCAGTATTTT. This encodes CASSWLAGTDTQYF.

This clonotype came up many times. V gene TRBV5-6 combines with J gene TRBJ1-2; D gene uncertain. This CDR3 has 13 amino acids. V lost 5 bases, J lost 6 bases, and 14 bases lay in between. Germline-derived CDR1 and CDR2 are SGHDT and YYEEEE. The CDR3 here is CASSFAGRDGYTF. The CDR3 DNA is TGTGCCAGCAGTTTTGCAGGAAGGGATGGCTACACCTTC.

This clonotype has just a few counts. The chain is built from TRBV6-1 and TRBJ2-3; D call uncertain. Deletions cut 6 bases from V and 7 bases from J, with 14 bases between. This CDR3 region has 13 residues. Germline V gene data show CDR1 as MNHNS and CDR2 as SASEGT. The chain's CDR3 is CASSTWSLHTQYF. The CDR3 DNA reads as TGTGCCAGCAGCACGTGGAGTCTTCATACGCAGTATTTT.

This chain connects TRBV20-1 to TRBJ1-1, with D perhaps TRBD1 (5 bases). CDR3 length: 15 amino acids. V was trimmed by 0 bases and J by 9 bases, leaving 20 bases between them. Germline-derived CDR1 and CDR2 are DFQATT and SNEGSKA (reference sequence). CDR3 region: CSARDFDGATKQAFF. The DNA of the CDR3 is TGCAGTGCTAGAGACTTCGACGGGGCCACCAAACAAGCTTTCTTT.

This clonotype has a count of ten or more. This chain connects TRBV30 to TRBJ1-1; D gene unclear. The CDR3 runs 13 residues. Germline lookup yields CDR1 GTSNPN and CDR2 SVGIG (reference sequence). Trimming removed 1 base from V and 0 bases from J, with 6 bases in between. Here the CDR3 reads CAWSGGMNTEAFF. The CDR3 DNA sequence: TGTGCCTGGAGTGGAGGAATGAACACTGAAGCTTTCTTT.

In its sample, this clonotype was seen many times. The CDR3, as DNA: TGCAGTGCTAGGGGAGAGACACCCTACAATGAGCAGTTCTTC. It encodes CSARGETPYNEQFF. The rearrangement joins TRBV20-1 to TRBJ2-1, with D tentatively TRBD2 (5 bases). From germline, CDR1 is DFQATT and CDR2 SNEGSKA (reference sequence). V was shortened by 3 bases and J by 2 bases, with 11 bases between the two germline ends. CDR3 length: 14 amino acids.

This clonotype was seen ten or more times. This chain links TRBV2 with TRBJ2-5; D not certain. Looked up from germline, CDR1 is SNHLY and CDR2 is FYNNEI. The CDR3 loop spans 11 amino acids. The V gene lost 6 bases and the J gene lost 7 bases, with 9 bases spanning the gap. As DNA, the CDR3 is TGTGCCAGCAGAGAAATGGGGACCCAGTACTTC. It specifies CASREMGTQYF.

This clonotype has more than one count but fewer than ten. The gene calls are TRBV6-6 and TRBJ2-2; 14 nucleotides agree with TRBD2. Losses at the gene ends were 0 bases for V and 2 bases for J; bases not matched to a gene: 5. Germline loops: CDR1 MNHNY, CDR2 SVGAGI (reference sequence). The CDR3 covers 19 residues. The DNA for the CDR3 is TGTGCCAGCAGTTACTCACTGACTAGCGGGGGGGGTAACACCGGGGAGCTGTTTTTT. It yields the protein CASSYSLTSGGGNTGELFF.

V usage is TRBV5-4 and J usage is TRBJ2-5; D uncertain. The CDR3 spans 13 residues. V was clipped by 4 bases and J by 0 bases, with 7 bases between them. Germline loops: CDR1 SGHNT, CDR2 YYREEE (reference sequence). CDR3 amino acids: CASSMDDQETQYF. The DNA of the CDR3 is TGTGCCAGCAGCATGGACGACCAAGAGACCCAGTACTTC.